What follows are 8 T cell receptor beta chains derived from one specimen sequenced in a study of cytomegalovirus exposure and HLA in healthy donors. The PCR ran on 60 Vbeta and 13 Jbeta primers. Repertoires were generated with immunoSEQ multiplex PCR, while TCRdb's copy carries only in-frame clones and drops some. In the table there are 85,000 to 100,000 clones, around 64% of which are singletons. Material for sequencing was PBMCs. The receptors derive from a man aged 60 to 75 in good health and CMV-seronegative.

This chain joins TRBV2 and TRBJ2-5, with D uncertain. The CDR3 has 11 amino acids. Per germline, CDR1 SNHLY and CDR2 FYNNEI. Trimming cost V 3 bases and J 5 bases, with 4 bases left between them. The CDR3 region has the DNA TGTGCCAGCAGTGAGTCGGAGACCCAGTACTTC. It codes for CASSESETQYF.

On this clone itself: Relative to the germline gene, one junction end is altered; a read error may explain this. The chain uses TRBV7-9 and TRBJ2-5; D perhaps matches TRBD1 (6 bases). Germline-derived CDR1 and CDR2 are SEHNR and FQNEAQ (reference sequence). CDR3 length: 14 amino acids. CDR3 loop: CSSSQDGTKETQYF. Here the CDR3 DNA reads TGTTCCAGCAGCCAGGACGGGACAAAAGAGACCCAGTACTTC.

This clone was picked up a small number of times. The gene calls are TRBV5-1 and TRBJ2-1; a weak D match, TRBD2 (5 bases). Between the trimmed V and J ends, which lost 2 bases and 8 bases, there was a span of 11 bases. There are 13 residues in the CDR3. CDR1 and CDR2 (germline): SGHRS, YFSETQ. The CDR3 spells CASSFGGVDEQFF. CDR3 DNA: TGCGCCAGCAGCTTTGGAGGAGTTGATGAGCAGTTCTTC.

The chain employs TRBV14 and TRBJ2-7; no firm D call. Germline values: CDR1 SGHDN, CDR2 FVKESK. The germline V and J ends were trimmed by 10 bases and 2 bases, with 18 bases remaining between them. The CDR3 has 14 amino acids. The CDR3 spells CATVILEPAYEQYF. The CDR3, as DNA: TGTGCCACCGTCATTCTAGAACCGGCCTACGAGCAGTACTTC.

The sample holds a few counts of this clone. V usage is TRBV28 and J usage is TRBJ1-6, with 7 bases identical to TRBD1. J was trimmed by 10 bases and V by 4 bases; bases with no gene match: 10. The CDR3 consists of 15 residues. In germline, CDR1 is MDHEN, CDR2 SYDVKM. The CDR3 sequence is CASSSTGQPHSPLHF. In DNA, the CDR3 is TGTGCCAGCAGTTCTACGGGACAGCCCCACTCACCCCTCCACTTT.

This sequence joins TRBV9 and TRBJ2-7; 13 bases fit TRBD2. Germline loops: CDR1 SGDLS, CDR2 YYNGEE. V shed 3 bases, J shed 6 bases, and the junction held 9 bases outside the gene matches. This CDR3 spans 16 amino acids. The CDR3 nucleotides read TGTGCCAGCAGCGCTACTAGCGGGGGGGCCCGCGGCGAGCAGTACTTC. Protein: CASSATSGGARGEQYF.

This clone was seen ten or more times. The rearrangement links TRBV2 to TRBJ2-7; D remains ambiguous. The length of the CDR3 is 12 residues. Trimming took 6 bases from V and 1 from J, leaving 7 bases between them. CDR1 is SNHLY, CDR2 FYNNEI, per germline. The chain's CDR3 is CASSRSSYEQYF. DNA for the CDR3: TGTGCCAGCAGCCGCAGTTCCTACGAGCAGTACTTC. Full variable domain (missing parts from reference TRBV2 and TRBJ2-7): EPEVTQTPSHQVTQMGQEVILRCVPISNHLYFYWYRQILGQKVEFLVSFYNNEISEKSEIFDDQFSVERPDGSNFTLKIRSTKLEDSAMYFCASSRSSYEQYFGPGTRLTVT.

This rearrangement joins TRBV7-8 to TRBJ2-7; D may be TRBD1 (5 bases). In germline, CDR1 is SGHVS, CDR2 FQNEAQ. V was cut by 5 bases and J by 4 bases, with 9 bases left in between. The CDR3 spans 12 residues. This CDR3 is CASSMGPYEQYF. The CDR3 coding sequence is TGTGCCAGCAGCATGGGGCCTTACGAGCAGTACTTC.